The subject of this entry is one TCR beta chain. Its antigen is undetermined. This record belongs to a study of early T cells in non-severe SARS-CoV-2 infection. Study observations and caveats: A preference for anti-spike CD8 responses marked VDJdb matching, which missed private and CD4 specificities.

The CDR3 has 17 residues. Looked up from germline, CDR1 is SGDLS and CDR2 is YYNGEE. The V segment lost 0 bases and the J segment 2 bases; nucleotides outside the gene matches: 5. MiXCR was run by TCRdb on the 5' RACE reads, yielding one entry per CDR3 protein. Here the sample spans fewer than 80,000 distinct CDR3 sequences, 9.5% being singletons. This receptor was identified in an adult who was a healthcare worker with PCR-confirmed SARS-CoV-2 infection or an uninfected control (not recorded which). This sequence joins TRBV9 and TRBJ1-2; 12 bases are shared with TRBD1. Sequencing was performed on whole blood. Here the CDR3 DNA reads TGTGCCAGCAGCGTAGACCCCGGGACAGGGGGCAACTATGGCTACACCTTC. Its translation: CASSVDPGTGGNYGYTF.